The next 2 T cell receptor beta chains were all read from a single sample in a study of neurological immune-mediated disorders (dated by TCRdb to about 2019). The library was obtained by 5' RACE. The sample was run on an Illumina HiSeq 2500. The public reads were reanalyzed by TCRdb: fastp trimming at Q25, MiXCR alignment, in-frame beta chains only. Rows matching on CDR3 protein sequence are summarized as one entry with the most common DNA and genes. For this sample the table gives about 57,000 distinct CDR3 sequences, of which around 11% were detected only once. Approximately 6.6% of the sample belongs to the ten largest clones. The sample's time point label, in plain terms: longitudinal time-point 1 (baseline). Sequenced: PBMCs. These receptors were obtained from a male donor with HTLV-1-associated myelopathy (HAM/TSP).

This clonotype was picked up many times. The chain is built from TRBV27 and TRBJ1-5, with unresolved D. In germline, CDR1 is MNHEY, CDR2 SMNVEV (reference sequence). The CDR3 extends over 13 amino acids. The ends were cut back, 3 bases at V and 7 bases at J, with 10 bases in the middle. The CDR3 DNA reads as TGTGCCAGCAGTTTGGAGGTGCGGCAGCCCCAGCATTTT. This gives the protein CASSLEVRQPQHF.

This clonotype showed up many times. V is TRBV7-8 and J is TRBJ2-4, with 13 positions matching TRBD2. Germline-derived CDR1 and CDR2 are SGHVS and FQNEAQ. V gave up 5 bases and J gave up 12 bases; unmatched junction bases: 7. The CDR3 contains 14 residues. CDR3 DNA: TGTGCCAGCAGCGCCAGACTAGCGGGGGGCCCTCAGTACTTC. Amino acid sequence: CASSARLAGGPQYF.